This T cell receptor (beta chain) was observed in a study of CD4+ T cells in melanoma. Clones were sequenced by immunoSEQ multiplex PCR, and TCRdb holds only the in-frame ones, with some missing. The data hold a few thousand clones, with approximately 61% observed a single time. Germline values: CDR1 SGHTA, CDR2 FQGNSA. The V end lost 1 base, the J end lost 0 bases, and 4 bases lay between the germline ends. The CDR3 is made up of 14 amino acids. This clone was seen only a few times. The antigen is unknown. Study conclusions and caveats: In melanoma, neoantigen-specific CD4+ T cells reportedly differed in differentiation state.

The clonotype was recovered from a human donor with melanoma. The V and J genes are TRBV7-2 and TRBJ1-3; unclear D gene. Material: cells from a culture (not recorded whether cultured in vitro). As DNA, the CDR3 is TGTGCCAGCAGCTTAGGGCTCTCTGGAAACACCATATATTTT. Translated: CASSLGLSGNTIYF.